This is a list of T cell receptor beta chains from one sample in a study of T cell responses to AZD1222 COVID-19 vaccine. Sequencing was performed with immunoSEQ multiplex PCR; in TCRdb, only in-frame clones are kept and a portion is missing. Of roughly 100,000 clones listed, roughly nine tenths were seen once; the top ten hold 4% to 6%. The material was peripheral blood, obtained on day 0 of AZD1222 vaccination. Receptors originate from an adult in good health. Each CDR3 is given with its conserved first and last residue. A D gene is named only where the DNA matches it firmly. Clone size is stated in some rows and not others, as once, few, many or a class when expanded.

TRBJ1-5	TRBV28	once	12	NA	CASGQGDQPQHF	TGTGCCAGCGGGCAAGGGGATCAGCCCCAGCATTTT
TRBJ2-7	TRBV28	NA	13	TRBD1	CASSLGTGDEQYF	TGTGCCAGCAGTTTGGGGACAGGGGACGAGCAGTACTTC
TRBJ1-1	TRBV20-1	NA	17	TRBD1	CSASPAQGAKPNTEAFF	TGCAGTGCTAGTCCTGCCCAGGGGGCGAAACCGAACACTGAAGCTTTCTTT
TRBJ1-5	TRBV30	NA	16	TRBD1	CAWSPNRGLGNQPQHF	TGTGCCTGGAGCCCCAACAGGGGTTTGGGCAATCAGCCCCAGCATTTT
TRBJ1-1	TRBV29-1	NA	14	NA	CSVSPTGGFTEAFF	TGCAGCGTAAGCCCCACGGGGGGTTTCACTGAAGCTTTCTTT
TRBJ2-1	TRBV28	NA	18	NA	CASSLRASLTSSYNEQFF	TGTGCCAGCAGTTTAAGGGCTAGCTTAACTTCCTCCTACAATGAGCAGTTCTTC
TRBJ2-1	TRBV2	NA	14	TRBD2	CASQLAGGLNEQFF	TGTGCCAGCCAACTAGCGGGGGGGCTGAATGAGCAGTTCTTC
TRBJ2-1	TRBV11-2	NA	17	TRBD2	CASSLLGRGGSYNEQFF	TGTGCCAGCAGCTTACTAGGGCGGGGGGGCTCCTACAATGAGCAGTTCTTC
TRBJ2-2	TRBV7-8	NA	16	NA	CASSYPGRSNTGELFF	TGTGCCAGCAGCTACCCGGGACGGTCGAACACCGGGGAGCTGTTTTTT
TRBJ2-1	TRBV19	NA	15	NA	CASRIDPQPYNEQFF	TGTGCCAGTAGGATCGACCCCCAGCCATACAATGAGCAGTTCTTC
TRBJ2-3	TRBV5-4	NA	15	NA	CASSPPGSSTDTQYF	TGTGCCAGCAGCCCACCAGGGAGTAGCACAGATACGCAGTATTTT
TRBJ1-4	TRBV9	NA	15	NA	CASSVATGANEKLFF	TGTGCCAGCAGCGTAGCTACGGGTGCTAATGAAAAACTGTTTTTT
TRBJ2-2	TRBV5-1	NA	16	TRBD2	CASSLETSSNTGELFF	TGCGCCAGCAGCTTAGAGACTAGCTCAAACACCGGGGAGCTGTTTTTT
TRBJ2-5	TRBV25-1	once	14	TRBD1	CASSERDSRETQYF	TGTGCCAGCAGTGAAAGGGACAGTCGAGAGACCCAGTACTTC
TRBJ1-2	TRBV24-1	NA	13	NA	CATSLGGGYGYTF	TGTGCCACCAGTCTGGGGGGGGGCTATGGCTACACCTTC
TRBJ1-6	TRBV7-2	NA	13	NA	CASSLYVSSPLHF	TGTGCCAGCAGCTTATACGTCAGCTCACCCCTCCACTTT
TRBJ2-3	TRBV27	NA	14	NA	CASTQGTSTDTQYF	TGTGCCAGCACCCAGGGAACTAGCACAGATACGCAGTATTTT
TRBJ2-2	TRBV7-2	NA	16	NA	CASSLGAGVNAGELFF	TGTGCCAGCAGCCTAGGGGCAGGAGTTAACGCCGGGGAGCTGTTTTTT
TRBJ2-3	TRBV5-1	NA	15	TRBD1	CASSRTGLGSETQYF	TGCGCCAGCAGCCGGACAGGATTGGGGTCGGAGACGCAGTATTTT
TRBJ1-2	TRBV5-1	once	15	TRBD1	CASRGSGQGAGGYTF	TGCGCCAGCAGGGGCTCGGGACAGGGGGCAGGTGGCTACACCTTC
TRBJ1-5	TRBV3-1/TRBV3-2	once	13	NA	CASSQAPQGDQHF	TGTGCCAGCAGCCAAGCTCCACAGGGTGACCAGCATTTT
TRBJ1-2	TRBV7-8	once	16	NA	CASSPYGAGENYGYTF	TGTGCCAGCAGCCCGTATGGGGCAGGGGAAAACTATGGCTACACCTTC
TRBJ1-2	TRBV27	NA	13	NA	CASSFAGGDGYTF	TGTGCCAGCAGTTTCGCGGGAGGGGATGGCTACACCTTC
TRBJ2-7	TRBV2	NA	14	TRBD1	CASSVTGFSYEQYF	TGTGCCAGCAGTGTGACAGGGTTTTCCTACGAGCAGTACTTC
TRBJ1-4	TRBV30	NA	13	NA	CAWSDTPPEKLFF	TGTGCCTGGAGTGATACACCACCAGAAAAACTGTTTTTT
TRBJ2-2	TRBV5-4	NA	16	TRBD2	CASSLGGLAGVGELFF	TGTGCCAGCAGCTTGGGTGGACTAGCGGGAGTCGGGGAGCTGTTTTTT
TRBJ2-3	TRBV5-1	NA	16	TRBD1	CASSLTGGIGTDTQYF	TGCGCCAGCAGCTTGACAGGGGGCATTGGCACAGATACGCAGTATTTT
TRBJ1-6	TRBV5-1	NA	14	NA	CASSLETDNSPLHF	TGCGCCAGCAGCTTGGAGACAGATAATTCACCCCTCCACTTT
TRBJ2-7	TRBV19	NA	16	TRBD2	CASSIATSGRAYEQYF	TGTGCCAGTAGTATAGCCACTAGCGGGAGGGCCTACGAGCAGTACTTC
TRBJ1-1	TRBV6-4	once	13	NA	CASRHGLRTEAFF	TGTGCCAGCAGACACGGGTTAAGGACTGAAGCTTTCTTT
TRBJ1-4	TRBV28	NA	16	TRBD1	CASSFPGTVDNEKLFF	TGTGCCAGCAGTTTTCCCGGGACAGTTGATAATGAAAAACTGTTTTTT
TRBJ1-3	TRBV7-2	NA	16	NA	CASSLASGTSGNTIYF	TGTGCCAGCAGCTTAGCCTCCGGGACCTCTGGAAACACCATATATTTT
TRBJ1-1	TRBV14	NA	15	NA	CASSQDRGGGTEAFF	TGTGCCAGCAGCCAAGATCGGGGGGGAGGCACTGAAGCTTTCTTT
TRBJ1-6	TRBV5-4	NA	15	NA	CASSPALGDNSPLHF	TGTGCCAGCAGCCCGGCGTTAGGGGATAATTCACCCCTCCACTTT
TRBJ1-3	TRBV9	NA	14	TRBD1	CASSLQGPGNTIYF	TGTGCCAGCAGCCTACAGGGGCCTGGAAACACCATATATTTT
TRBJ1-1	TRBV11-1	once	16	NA	CASSLITPSGNTEAFF	TGTGCCAGCAGCTTAATTACTCCCAGCGGGAACACTGAAGCTTTCTTT
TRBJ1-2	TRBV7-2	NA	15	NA	CASSPRTDIPYGYTF	TGTGCCAGCAGCCCCCGGACAGATATACCTTATGGCTACACCTTC
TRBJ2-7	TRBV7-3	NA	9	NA	CASSLGQYF	TGTGCCAGCAGCTTAGGGCAGTACTTC
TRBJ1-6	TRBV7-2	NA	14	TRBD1	CASSRDRGNSPLHF	TGTGCCAGCAGCCGCGACAGGGGTAATTCACCCCTCCACTTT
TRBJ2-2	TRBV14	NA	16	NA	CASSQVYRVNTGELFF	TGTGCCAGCAGCCAAGTATACAGGGTGAACACCGGGGAGCTGTTTTTT
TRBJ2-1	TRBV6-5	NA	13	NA	CASSATRSNEQFF	TGTGCCAGCAGCGCGACCAGGAGCAATGAGCAGTTCTTC
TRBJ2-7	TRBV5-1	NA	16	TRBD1	CASSLPDRASSYEQYF	TGCGCCAGCAGCTTACCAGACAGGGCGAGCTCCTACGAGCAGTACTTC
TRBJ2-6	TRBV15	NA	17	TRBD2	CATSRTGTSFGANVLTF	TGTGCCACCAGCAGGACCGGGACTAGCTTTGGGGCCAACGTCCTGACTTTC
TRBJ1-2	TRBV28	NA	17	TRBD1	CASILIQAAGGKGGYTF	TGTGCCAGCATATTAATTCAAGCGGCAGGGGGTAAGGGAGGCTACACCTTC
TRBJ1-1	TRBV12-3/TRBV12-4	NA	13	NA	CASSFWRYGEAFF	TGTGCCAGCAGTTTCTGGAGGTATGGTGAAGCTTTCTTT
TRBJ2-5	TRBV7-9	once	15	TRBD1	CASSTRTGVMETQYF	TGTGCCAGCAGCACAAGGACAGGGGTCATGGAGACCCAGTACTTC
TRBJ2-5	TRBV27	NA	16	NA	CASSLSWAPVQETQYF	TGTGCCAGCAGTTTATCCTGGGCGCCGGTACAAGAGACCCAGTACTTC
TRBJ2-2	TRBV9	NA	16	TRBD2	CASSGRTSGSSGELFF	TGTGCCAGCAGCGGAAGGACTAGCGGGAGCTCCGGGGAGCTGTTTTTT
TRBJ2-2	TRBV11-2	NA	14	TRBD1	CASSLTGDTGELFF	TGTGCCAGCAGCCTAACAGGGGACACCGGGGAGCTGTTTTTT
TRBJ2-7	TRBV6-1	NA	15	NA	CASSEGLGGAYEQYF	TGTGCCAGCAGTGAAGGGTTGGGGGGGGCTTACGAGCAGTACTTC
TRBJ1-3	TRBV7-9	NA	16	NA	CASSLARGRTGNTIYF	TGTGCCAGCAGCTTAGCGCGGGGGAGAACTGGAAACACCATATATTTT
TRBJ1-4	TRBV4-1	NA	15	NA	CASSQAPRGGEKLFF	TGCGCCAGCAGCCAAGCTCCCAGGGGTGGGGAAAAACTGTTTTTT
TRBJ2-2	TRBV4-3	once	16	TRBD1	CASSRGTGPDTGELFF	TGCGCCAGCAGCCGCGGGACAGGGCCCGACACCGGGGAGCTGTTTTTT
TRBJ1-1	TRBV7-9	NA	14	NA	CASSLAAGNTEAFF	TGTGCCAGCAGCTTAGCGGCTGGCAACACTGAAGCTTTCTTT
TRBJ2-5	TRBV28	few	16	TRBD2	CASSPPGLAGTETQYF	TGTGCCAGCAGTCCCCCCGGACTAGCGGGTACGGAGACCCAGTACTTC
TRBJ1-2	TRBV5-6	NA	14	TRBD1	CASSLGRGPYGYTF	TGTGCCAGCAGCTTGGGCAGGGGGCCCTATGGCTACACCTTC
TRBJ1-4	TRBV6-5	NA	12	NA	CASSYGEGKLFF	TGTGCCAGCAGTTACGGGGAGGGAAAACTGTTTTTT